The 19 T cell receptor beta chains below were found in one sample sequenced in a study of T cell responses to AZD1222 COVID-19 vaccine. TCRdb's table, derived via immunoSEQ multiplex PCR, lists solely in-frame clones and lacks some. Counted here are about 140,000 clones, around 89% occurring once; the ten biggest clones make up more than 3%. The starting material was peripheral blood, obtained 28 days after the second AZD1222 dose. The receptor source for this set is an adult who received the AZD1222 COVID-19 vaccine.

The chain joins TRBV6-5 to TRBJ1-2; D unresolved. V gave up 3 bases and J gave up 6 bases, with 14 bases separating them. Germline V lookup: CDR1 MNHEY, CDR2 SVGAGI. The CDR3 has 14 amino acids. CDR3 coding DNA: TGTGCCAGCAGTTATTCGGCGGGGTGGGATGGCTACACCTTC. It codes for CASSYSAGWDGYTF.

This chain links TRBV5-1 with TRBJ2-7, with 7 bases aligning to TRBD1. The CDR3 contains 14 residues. Germline values: CDR1 SGHRS, CDR2 YFSETQ. With V trimmed by 4 bases and J by 2 bases, 6 bases remained unmatched. CDR3 loop: CASSPSTGPYEQYF. DNA of the CDR3: TGCGCCAGCAGCCCCTCGACAGGGCCCTACGAGCAGTACTTC.

The chain joins TRBV11-2 to TRBJ2-7; 8 bases match TRBD2. Per germline, CDR1 SGHAT and CDR2 FQNNGV. This CDR3 is built from 13 residues. Germline trimming cut 6 bases from V and 3 bases from J; bases unmatched to any gene: 4. The CDR3 protein is CASRFTSGYEQYF. In DNA, the CDR3 is TGTGCCAGCAGATTTACTAGCGGCTACGAGCAGTACTTC.

The chain recombines TRBV9 with TRBJ2-2; D remains unclear. Germline V CDR1 and CDR2: SGDLS, YYNGEE. This CDR3 contains 15 residues. V was pared by 1 base and J by 2 bases, with 9 bases between. CDR3 in DNA: TGTGCCAGCAGCGTACGGAGTATTAACACCGGGGAGCTGTTTTTT. It codes for CASSVRSINTGELFF.

The rearrangement uses TRBV10-3 and TRBJ2-7; a possible D gene is TRBD1 (5 bases). CDR1 is ENHRY and CDR2 is SYGVKD in the germline V gene. The CDR3 has 15 amino acids. The V end lost 4 bases, the J end lost 2 bases, and 15 bases lay between the germline ends. The CDR3 spells CAISAIQDAPYEQYF. In DNA, the CDR3 is TGTGCCATCAGTGCAATACAGGACGCCCCCTACGAGCAGTACTTC.

The chain employs TRBV5-1 and TRBJ2-5, with D possibly called TRBD1 or TRBD2 (6 bases each). Trimming took 2 bases from V and 2 from J, leaving 13 bases between them. The CDR3 spans 15 residues. Germline CDR1 SGHRS, CDR2 YFSETQ. Written as DNA, the CDR3 is TGCGCCAGCAGCTTATCGGGGGCGAATCAAGAGACCCAGTACTTC. It yields the protein CASSLSGANQETQYF.

The chain recombines TRBV2 with TRBJ1-1; 8 positions match TRBD1. This CDR3 is 14 amino acids long. Germline values: CDR1 SNHLY, CDR2 FYNNEI. With V trimmed by 9 bases and J by 0 bases, 6 bases remained unmatched. CDR3 loop: CARDTGGLNTEAFF. The CDR3 DNA follows: TGTGCCAGGGATACAGGGGGACTGAACACTGAAGCTTTCTTT.

The V gene is TRBV5-1, the J gene TRBJ2-1, with a possible D match to TRBD2 (6 bases). V lost 0 bases to trimming and J lost 7 bases, with 14 bases between them. Germline CDR1 and CDR2: SGHRS and YFSETQ. This CDR3 comprises 15 residues. The DNA of the CDR3 is TGCGCCAGCAGCTTGGCCCACCCGGGAGAAAATGAGCAGTTCTTC. This gives the protein CASSLAHPGENEQFF.

This chain joins TRBV9 and TRBJ2-7; 8 positions agree with TRBD2. CDR1 and CDR2 (germline): SGDLS, YYNGEE. This CDR3 comprises 14 residues. V trimming: 4 bases; J trimming: 0 bases; junction bases outside the gene matches: 3. The CDR3 loop is CASSTGLASYEQYF. For the CDR3, the DNA is TGTGCCAGCAGCACAGGACTAGCCTCCTACGAGCAGTACTTC.

This chain joins TRBV7-2 and TRBJ2-3; D tentatively fits TRBD1 or TRBD2 (5 bases each). V dropped 6 bases and J dropped 1 base, with 17 bases sitting between them. This CDR3 has 16 residues. Germline V gives CDR1 SGHTA, CDR2 FQGNSA. The CDR3 DNA sequence: TGTGCCAGCAGTTTGGGACCCTCTATCGGCACAGATACGCAGTATTTT. Amino acids: CASSLGPSIGTDTQYF.

V and J are TRBV3-1 (or the pseudogene TRBV3-2) and TRBJ2-1; unclear D gene. V was trimmed by 1 base and J by 6 bases, leaving 10 bases between them. CDR3 length: 14 residues. Germline CDR1 is LGHDT and CDR2 is YNNKEL (reference sequence). CDR3 nucleotides: TGTGCCAGCAGCCAAGGACGCCTCTCCAATGAGCAGTTCTTC. Translating it yields CASSQGRLSNEQFF.

This rearrangement joins TRBV10-1 to TRBJ1-1, with a possible D match to TRBD1 (5 bases). CDR3 size: 14 residues. CDR1 and CDR2 from the germline V gene are WNHNN and SYGVQD (reference sequence). Trimming stripped 0 bases from V and 1 base from J, with 6 bases between. The CDR3 is CASSESTANTEAFF. Written as DNA, the CDR3 is TGCGCCAGCAGTGAGTCGACAGCGAACACTGAAGCTTTCTTT.

The chain recombines TRBV3-1 (or the pseudogene TRBV3-2) with TRBJ1-6; D is unclear. Germline V lookup: CDR1 LGHDT, CDR2 YNNKEL (reference sequence). V was trimmed by 4 bases and J by 8 bases, leaving 12 bases between them. The length of the CDR3 is 14 residues. The CDR3 sequence: CASSRREGDSPLHF. Written as DNA, the CDR3 is TGTGCCAGCAGCCGGAGGGAGGGCGATTCACCCCTCCACTTT.

The chain uses TRBV7-9 and TRBJ2-1, with D unclear. CDR1 SEHNR and CDR2 FQNEAQ come from the germline V gene (reference sequence). CDR3 size: 12 residues. Trimming took 4 bases from V and 4 from J, leaving 5 bases between them. CDR3: CASSSVYNEQFF. CDR3 coding DNA: TGTGCCAGCAGCTCGGTGTACAATGAGCAGTTCTTC.

In nucleotides, the CDR3 is TGTGCCAGCAGAAACGGAGACGGTACGCAGTATTTT. Translation gives CASRNGDGTQYF. The chain couples TRBV11-2 to TRBJ2-3, with D hard to call. Germline V CDR1 and CDR2: SGHAT, FQNNGV. The CDR3 has 12 residues. Trimming left V 6 bases short and J 8 bases short, with 12 bases between.

The chain carries TRBV7-9 and TRBJ2-1; D not resolved. This CDR3 has 15 amino acids. In germline, CDR1 is SEHNR, CDR2 FQNEAQ (reference sequence). V was cut by 8 bases and J by 1 base, with 15 bases left in between. The CDR3 DNA reads TGTGCCAGCGTGCCCCGCCCACATTCCTACAATGAGCAGTTCTTC. Its translation is CASVPRPHSYNEQFF.

The chain is built from TRBV7-9 and TRBJ1-4; 7 nucleotides align to TRBD1. The junction had 8 bases not matched to a gene; V was cut back by 5 bases and J by 2 bases. Germline V lookup: CDR1 SEHNR, CDR2 FQNEAQ (reference sequence). The length of the CDR3 is 16 residues. CDR3 sequence: CASSPRGAGTNEKLFF. The CDR3 DNA reads as TGTGCCAGCAGCCCCAGGGGGGCAGGCACTAATGAAAAACTGTTTTTT. The variable domain in full, with the rest retrieved from reference TRBV7-9 and TRBJ1-4, is DTGVSQNPRHKITKRGQNVTFRCDPISEHNRLYWYRQTLGQGPEFLTYFQNEAQLEKSRLLSDRFSAERPKGSFSTLEIQRTEQGDSAMYLCASSPRGAGTNEKLFFGSGTQLSVL.

The V and J genes are TRBV19 and TRBJ2-7, with TRBD2 matching over 7 bases. CDR1 and CDR2 from the germline V gene are LNHDA and SQIVND (reference sequence). V dropped 3 bases and J dropped 4; count of bases not matched to a gene: 6. This CDR3 contains 14 residues. In DNA form, the CDR3 reads TGTGCCAGTAGTATGGTAGCGGGCGGGTACGAGCAGTACTTC. It encodes CASSMVAGGYEQYF.

The V and J genes are TRBV24-1 and TRBJ1-5; 8 nucleotides match TRBD1. Germline-derived CDR1 and CDR2 are KGHDR and SFDVKD. CDR3 size: 17 residues. V shed 3 bases, J shed 4 bases, and the junction held 10 bases outside the gene matches. CDR3 DNA sequence: TGTGCCACCAGTGATCCCGGACAGGGACCAATGAATCAGCCCCAGCATTTT. Translation: CATSDPGQGPMNQPQHF.